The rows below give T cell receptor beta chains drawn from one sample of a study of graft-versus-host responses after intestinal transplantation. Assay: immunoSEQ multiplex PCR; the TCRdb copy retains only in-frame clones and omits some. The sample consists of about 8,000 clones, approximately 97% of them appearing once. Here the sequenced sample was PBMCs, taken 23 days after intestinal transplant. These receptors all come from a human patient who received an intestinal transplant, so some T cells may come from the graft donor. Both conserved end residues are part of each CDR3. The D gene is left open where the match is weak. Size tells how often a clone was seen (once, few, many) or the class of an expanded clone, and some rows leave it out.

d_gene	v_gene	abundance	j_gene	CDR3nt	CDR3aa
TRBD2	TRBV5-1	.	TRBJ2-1	TGCGCCAGCAGCTTCCTCCCGACTAGCGGGAGGGACTCGCCCTACAATGAGCAGTTCTTC	CASSFLPTSGRDSPYNEQFF
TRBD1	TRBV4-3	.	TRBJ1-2	TGCGCCAGCACAGGGTCCAGGGGGCGCGGGGGCAGCGGCTACACCTTC	CASTGSRGRGGSGYTF
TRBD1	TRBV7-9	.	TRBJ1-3	TGTGCCAGCAGCCATGGACAGGGGGTTGAGGGAAACACCATATATTTT	CASSHGQGVEGNTIYF
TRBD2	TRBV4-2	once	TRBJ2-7	TGTGCCAGCAGCCAAGGGCTAGCGGGATACGAGCAGTACTTC	CASSQGLAGYEQYF
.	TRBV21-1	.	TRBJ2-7	TGTGCCAGCAGCCGAGAGGGGGACGGCGAGCAGTACTTC	CASSREGDGEQYF
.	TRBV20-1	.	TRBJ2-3	TGCAGTGCTAATCCAGATACGCAGTATTTT	CSANPDTQYF
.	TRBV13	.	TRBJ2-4	TGTGCCAGCAGCTCCAGGGGCCTAGCCAAAAACATTCAGTACTTC	CASSSRGLAKNIQYF
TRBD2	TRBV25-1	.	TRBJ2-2	TGTGCCAGCCCCTTGGCGGGAGTTAAGACCGGGGAGCTGTTTTTT	CASPLAGVKTGELFF
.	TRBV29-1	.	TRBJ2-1	TGCAGCGTGCCGACTCACTCTATTGGGGCTCAGTTCTTC	CSVPTHSIGAQFF
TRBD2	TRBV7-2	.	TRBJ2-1	TGTGCCAGCAGCATGCAGCGGGGCGGGAGCTCCTACAATGAGCAGTTCTTC	CASSMQRGGSSYNEQFF
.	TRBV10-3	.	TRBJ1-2	TGTGCCATCAGTGATGGAGGGTATGGCTACACCTTC	CAISDGGYGYTF
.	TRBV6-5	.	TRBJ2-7	TGTGCCAGCAGTACTGGGGGAAGGGAGTACTACGAGCAGTACTTC	CASSTGGREYYEQYF
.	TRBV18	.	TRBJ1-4	TGTGCCAGCTCACCCCGCAGGGAGGGAAATGAAAAACTGTTTTTT	CASSPRREGNEKLFF
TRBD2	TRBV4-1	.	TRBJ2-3	TGCGCCAGCAGCCAAAGGCTAGCGGGAGAGCCAGATACGCAGTATTTT	CASSQRLAGEPDTQYF
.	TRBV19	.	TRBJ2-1	TGTGCCAGTAGTATAAACCCGCATGAGCAGTTCTTC	CASSINPHEQFF
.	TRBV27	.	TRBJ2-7	TGTGCCAGCAGTTTATCATCCGCGAGCTCCTACGAGCAGTACTTC	CASSLSSASSYEQYF
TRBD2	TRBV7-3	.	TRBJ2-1	TGTGCCAGCAGCTTAACGCGGAGCGGGAGTTACAATGAGCAGTTCTTC	CASSLTRSGSYNEQFF
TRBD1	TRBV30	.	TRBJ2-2	TGTGCCTGGGACGACAGGGGCAACCGGGGAGCTGTTTTT	CAWDDRGNRGAVF
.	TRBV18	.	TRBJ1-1	TGTGCCAGCTCACCTATTTCGACAGGGAACACTGAAGCTTTCTTT	CASSPISTGNTEAFF
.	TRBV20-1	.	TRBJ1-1	TGCAGTGCATGGGGGAACACTGAAGCTTTCTTT	CSAWGNTEAFF
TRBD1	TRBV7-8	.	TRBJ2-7	TGTGCCAGCAGCTTAGAGGACAGGTGGAGCTCCTACGAGCAGTACTTC	CASSLEDRWSSYEQYF
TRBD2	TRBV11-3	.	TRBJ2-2	TGTGCCAGCAGCTTAGGGGTCTCTGCGGGAGGAGGCGGGGAGCTGTTTTTT	CASSLGVSAGGGGELFF
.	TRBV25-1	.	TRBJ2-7	TGTGCCAGCAGTCTGTACGAGCAGTACTTC	CASSLYEQYF
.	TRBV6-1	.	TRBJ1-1	TGTGCCATCATAAAGAGTGAAGCTTTCTTT	CAIIKSEAFF
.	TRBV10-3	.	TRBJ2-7	TGTGCCATCAGCCACCCCGGGGCGGCGGTGGAGCAGTACTTC	CAISHPGAAVEQYF
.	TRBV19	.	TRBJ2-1	TGTGCCAGTAGTATAGGAAAAGTTGAGCAGTTCTTC	CASSIGKVEQFF
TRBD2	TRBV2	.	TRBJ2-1	TGTGCCAGCAGTATCGGGACTAGCGGCTACAATGAGCAGTTCTTC	CASSIGTSGYNEQFF
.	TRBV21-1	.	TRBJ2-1	TGTGCCAGCAGCAAAGAGATCACGAAACTAGCGGGAGGGCCTCGGGTGGAAGATGAGCAGTTCTTC	CASSKEITKLAGGPRVEDEQFF
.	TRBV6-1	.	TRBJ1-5	TGTGCCAGCAGTGAATGGAGTCTCCAGAGTCAGCCCCAGCATTTT	CASSEWSLQSQPQHF
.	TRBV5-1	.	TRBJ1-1	TGCGCCAGCAGCGGGGCCGAGGGGGTAACTGAAGCTTTCTTT	CASSGAEGVTEAFF
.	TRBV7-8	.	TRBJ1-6	TGTGCCAGCAGCCCTCTTGAGTCAGCCTATAATTCACCCCTCCACTTT	CASSPLESAYNSPLHF
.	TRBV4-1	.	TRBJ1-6	TGCGCCAGCAGCCAAGAGGGGGTTGGCAATTCACCCCTCCACTTT	CASSQEGVGNSPLHF
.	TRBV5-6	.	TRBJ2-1	TGTGCCAGCAGCCAACCGACGACCAGAGTCTACAATGAGCAGTTCTTC	CASSQPTTRVYNEQFF
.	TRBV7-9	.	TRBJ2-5	TGTGCCAGCAGCCCCCGGGCCTTTGATGGAGAGACCCAGTACTTC	CASSPRAFDGETQYF
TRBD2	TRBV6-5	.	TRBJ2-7	TGTGCCAGCAGACAAGGGACTAGCGGGAGCTACGAGCAGTACTTC	CASRQGTSGSYEQYF
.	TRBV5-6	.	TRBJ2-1	TGTGCCAGCAGTGGACGAGAATTCTACAATGAGCAGTTCTTC	CASSGREFYNEQFF
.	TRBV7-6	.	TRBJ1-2	TGTGCCAGCAGCTTAGGGGGCTTTCGGGGCTACACCTTC	CASSLGGFRGYTF
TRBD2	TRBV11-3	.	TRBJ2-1	TGTGCCAGCAGCTTAGATGGGACTAGCCCGAGGTATAACAATGAGCAGTTCTTC	CASSLDGTSPRYNNEQFF
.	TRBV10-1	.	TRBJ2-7	TGCGCCAGCAGTGAAGGGGGCTACGAGCAGTACTTC	CASSEGGYEQYF
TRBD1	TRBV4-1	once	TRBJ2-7	TGCGCCAGCAGCCGCTCCGGACAGGAGGACGAGCAGTACTTC	CASSRSGQEDEQYF
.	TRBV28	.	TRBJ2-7	TGTGCCAGCAGTTTTGACAGCTACTACGAGCAGTACTTC	CASSFDSYYEQYF
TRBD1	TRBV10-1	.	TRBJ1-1	TGCGCCAGCAGTGAGGGACAGGGTCGCACTGAAGCTTTCTTT	CASSEGQGRTEAFF